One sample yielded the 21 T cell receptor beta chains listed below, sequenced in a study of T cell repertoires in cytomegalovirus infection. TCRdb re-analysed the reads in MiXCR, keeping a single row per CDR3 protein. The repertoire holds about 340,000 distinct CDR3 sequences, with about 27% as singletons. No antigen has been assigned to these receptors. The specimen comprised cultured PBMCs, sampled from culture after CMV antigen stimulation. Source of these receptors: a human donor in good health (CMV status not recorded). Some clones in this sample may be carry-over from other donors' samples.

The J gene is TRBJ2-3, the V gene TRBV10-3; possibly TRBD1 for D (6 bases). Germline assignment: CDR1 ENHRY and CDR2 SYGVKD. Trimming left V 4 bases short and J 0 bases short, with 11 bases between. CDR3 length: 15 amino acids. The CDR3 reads CAISGRGNSTDTQYF. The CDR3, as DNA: TGTGCCATCAGTGGAAGGGGGAATAGCACAGATACGCAGTATTTT.

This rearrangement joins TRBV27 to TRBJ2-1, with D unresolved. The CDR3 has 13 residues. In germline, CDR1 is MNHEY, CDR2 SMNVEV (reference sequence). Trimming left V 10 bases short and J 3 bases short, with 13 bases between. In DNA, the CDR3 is TGTGCCACTAGACTGACCCTCTACAATGAGCAGTTCTTC. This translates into CATRLTLYNEQFF.

This CDR3 is CASSFLENSPLHF. The CDR3 DNA sequence: TGTGCCAGCAGTTTCTTGGAAAATTCACCCCTCCACTTT. V gene TRBV12-3 or TRBV12-4 combines with J gene TRBJ1-6; no definite D call. Trimming stripped 3 bases from V and 7 bases from J, with 7 bases between. CDR3 length equals 13 residues.

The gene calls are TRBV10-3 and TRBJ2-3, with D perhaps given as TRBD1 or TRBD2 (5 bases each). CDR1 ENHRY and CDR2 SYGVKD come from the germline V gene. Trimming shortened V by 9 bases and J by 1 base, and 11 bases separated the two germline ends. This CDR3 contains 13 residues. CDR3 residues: CAIGMGGTDTQYF. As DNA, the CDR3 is TGTGCCATTGGGATGGGGGGCACAGATACGCAGTATTTT.

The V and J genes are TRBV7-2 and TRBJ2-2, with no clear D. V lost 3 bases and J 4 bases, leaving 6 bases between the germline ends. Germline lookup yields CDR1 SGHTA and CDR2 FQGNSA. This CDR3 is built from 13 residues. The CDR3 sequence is CASSFESTGELFF. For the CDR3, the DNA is TGTGCCAGCAGCTTCGAGAGCACCGGGGAGCTGTTTTTT.

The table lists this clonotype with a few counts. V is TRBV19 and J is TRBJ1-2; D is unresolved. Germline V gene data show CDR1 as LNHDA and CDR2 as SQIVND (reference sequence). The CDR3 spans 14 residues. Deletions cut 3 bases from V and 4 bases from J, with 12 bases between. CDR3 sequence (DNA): TGTGCCAGTAGTATTCTGCGTCTCCTCTATGGCTACACCTTC. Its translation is CASSILRLLYGYTF.

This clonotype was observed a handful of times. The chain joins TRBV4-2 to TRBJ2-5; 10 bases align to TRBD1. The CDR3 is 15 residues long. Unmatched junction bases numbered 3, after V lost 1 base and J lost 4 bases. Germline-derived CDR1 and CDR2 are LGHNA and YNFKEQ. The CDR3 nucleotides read TGTGCCAGCAGCCAAGGGGGGACAGGGGTAGAGACCCAGTACTTC. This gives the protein CASSQGGTGVETQYF.

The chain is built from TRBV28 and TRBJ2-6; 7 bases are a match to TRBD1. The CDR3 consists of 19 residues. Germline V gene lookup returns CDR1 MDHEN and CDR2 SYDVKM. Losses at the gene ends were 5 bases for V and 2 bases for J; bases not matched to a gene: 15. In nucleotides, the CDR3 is TGTGCCAGCAGTGGGAGACAGGGTCCGCATAGAGCTGGGGCCAACGTCCTGACTTTC. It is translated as CASSGRQGPHRAGANVLTF.

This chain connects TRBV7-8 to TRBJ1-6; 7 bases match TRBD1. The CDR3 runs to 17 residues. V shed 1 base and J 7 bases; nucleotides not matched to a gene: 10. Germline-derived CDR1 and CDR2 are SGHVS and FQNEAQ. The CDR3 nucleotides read TGTGCCAGCAGCTTAGTCGGGCCAGGGGGAATGAATTCACCCCTCCACTTT. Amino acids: CASSLVGPGGMNSPLHF.

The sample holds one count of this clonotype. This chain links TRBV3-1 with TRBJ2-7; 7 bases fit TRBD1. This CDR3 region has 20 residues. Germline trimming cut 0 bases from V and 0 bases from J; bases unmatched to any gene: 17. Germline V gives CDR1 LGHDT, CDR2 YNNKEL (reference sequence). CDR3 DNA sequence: TGTGCCAGCAGCCAAGAAAGCCTACTGGACAGGCCCCGTTTCTCCTACGAGCAGTACTTC. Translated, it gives CASSQESLLDRPRFSYEQYF.

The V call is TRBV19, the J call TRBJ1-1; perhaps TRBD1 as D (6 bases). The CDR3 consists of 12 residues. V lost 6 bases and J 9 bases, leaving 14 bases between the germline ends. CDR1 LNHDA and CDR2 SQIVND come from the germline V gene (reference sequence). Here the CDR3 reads CASSPGTLKAFF. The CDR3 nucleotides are TGTGCCAGTAGCCCCGGGACACTAAAAGCTTTCTTT.

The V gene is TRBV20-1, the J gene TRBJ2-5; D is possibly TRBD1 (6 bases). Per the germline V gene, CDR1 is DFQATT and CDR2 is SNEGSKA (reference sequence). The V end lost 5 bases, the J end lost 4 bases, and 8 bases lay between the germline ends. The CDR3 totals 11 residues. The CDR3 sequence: CSAGRGETQYF. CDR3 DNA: TGCAGTGCTGGCAGGGGAGAGACCCAGTACTTC.

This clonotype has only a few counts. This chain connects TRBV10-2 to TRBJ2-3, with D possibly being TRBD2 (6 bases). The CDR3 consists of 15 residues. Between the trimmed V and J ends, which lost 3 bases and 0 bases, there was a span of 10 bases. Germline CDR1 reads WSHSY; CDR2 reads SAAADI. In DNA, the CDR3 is TGCGCCAGCAGTGAACCAGGGACTAGCACAGATACGCAGTATTTT. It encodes CASSEPGTSTDTQYF.

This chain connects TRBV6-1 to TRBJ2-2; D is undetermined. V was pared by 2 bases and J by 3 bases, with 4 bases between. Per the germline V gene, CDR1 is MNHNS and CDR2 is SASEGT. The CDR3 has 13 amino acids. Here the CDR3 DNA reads TGTGCCAGCAGTGAAACCCACACCGGGGAGCTGTTTTTT. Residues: CASSETHTGELFF.

Here the CDR3 DNA reads TGTGCCAGCACCCCCCTCCGGGCGAGAGGACTAGCGGGAGCGGAGACCGGGGAGCTGTTTTTT. Amino acids: CASTPLRARGLAGAETGELFF. The chain is built from TRBV27 and TRBJ2-2, with TRBD2 matching 13 bases. The CDR3 covers 21 residues. V lost 7 bases to trimming and J lost 5 bases; unmatched junction nucleotides: 22. Germline V CDR1 and CDR2: MNHEY, SMNVEV (reference sequence).

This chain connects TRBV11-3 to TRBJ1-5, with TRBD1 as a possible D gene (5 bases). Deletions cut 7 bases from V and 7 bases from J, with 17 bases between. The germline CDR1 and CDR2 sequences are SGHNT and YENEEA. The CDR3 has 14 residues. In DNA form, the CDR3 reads TGTGCCAGCACCTTCGGGGCCTCCGACCAGCCCCAGCATTTT. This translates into CASTFGASDQPQHF.

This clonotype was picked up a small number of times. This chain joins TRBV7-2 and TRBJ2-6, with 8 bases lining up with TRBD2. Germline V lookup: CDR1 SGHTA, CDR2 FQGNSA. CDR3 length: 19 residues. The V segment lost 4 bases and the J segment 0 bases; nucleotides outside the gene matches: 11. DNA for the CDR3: TGTGCCAGCAGCTCCGTACAGCGGGGGCCTCTCTCTGGGGCCAACGTCCTGACTTTC. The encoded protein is CASSSVQRGPLSGANVLTF.

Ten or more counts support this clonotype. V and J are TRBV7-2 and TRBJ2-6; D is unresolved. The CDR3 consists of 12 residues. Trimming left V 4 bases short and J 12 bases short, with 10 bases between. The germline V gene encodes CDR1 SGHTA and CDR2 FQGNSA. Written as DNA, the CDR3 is TGTGCCAGCAGCTGGAGCCAAGGCGTCCTGACTTTC. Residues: CASSWSQGVLTF.

This CDR3 reads CSASRDSATNYGYTF. CDR3 in DNA: TGCAGTGCTAGTAGGGACTCAGCCACTAACTATGGCTACACCTTC. J is TRBJ1-2 and V is TRBV20-1, with D possibly matching TRBD1 (5 bases). Trimming cost V 3 bases and J 0 bases, with 14 bases left between them. Germline V CDR1 and CDR2: DFQATT, SNEGSKA (reference sequence). This CDR3 region has 15 residues.

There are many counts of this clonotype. The CDR3: CASSIDPAEEQYF. CDR3 nucleotide sequence: TGTGCCAGTAGTATAGATCCAGCCGAGGAGCAGTACTTC. The chain joins TRBV19 to TRBJ2-7; D unclear. Per germline, CDR1 LNHDA and CDR2 SQIVND (reference sequence). The CDR3 consists of 13 residues. The ends were cut back, 0 bases at V and 7 bases at J, with 10 bases in the middle.

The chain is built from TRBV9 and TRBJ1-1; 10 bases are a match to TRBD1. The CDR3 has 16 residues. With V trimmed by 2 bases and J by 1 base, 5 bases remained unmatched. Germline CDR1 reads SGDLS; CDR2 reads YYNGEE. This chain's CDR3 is CASSVRGDRGNTEAFF. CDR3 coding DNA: TGTGCCAGCAGCGTTCGGGGGGACAGGGGGAACACTGAAGCTTTCTTT.